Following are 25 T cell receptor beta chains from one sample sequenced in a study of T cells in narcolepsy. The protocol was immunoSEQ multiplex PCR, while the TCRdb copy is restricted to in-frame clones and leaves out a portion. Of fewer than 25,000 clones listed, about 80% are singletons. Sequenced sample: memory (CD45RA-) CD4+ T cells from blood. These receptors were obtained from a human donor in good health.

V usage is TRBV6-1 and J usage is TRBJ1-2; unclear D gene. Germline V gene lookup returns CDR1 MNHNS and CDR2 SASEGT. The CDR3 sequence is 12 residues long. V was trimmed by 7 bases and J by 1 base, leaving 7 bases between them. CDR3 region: CASNGVNYGYTF. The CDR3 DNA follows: TGTGCCAGCAATGGGGTTAACTATGGCTACACCTTC.

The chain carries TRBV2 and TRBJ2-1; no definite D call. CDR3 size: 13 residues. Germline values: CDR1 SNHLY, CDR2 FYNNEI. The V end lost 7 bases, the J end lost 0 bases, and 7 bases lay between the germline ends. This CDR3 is CASNGGSYNEQFF. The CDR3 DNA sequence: TGTGCCAGCAACGGCGGCTCCTACAATGAGCAGTTCTTC.

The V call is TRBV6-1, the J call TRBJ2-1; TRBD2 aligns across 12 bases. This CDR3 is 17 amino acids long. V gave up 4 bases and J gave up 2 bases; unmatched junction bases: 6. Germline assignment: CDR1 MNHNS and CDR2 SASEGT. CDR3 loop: CASSASSGGATYNEQFF. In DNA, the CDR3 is TGTGCCAGCAGTGCGTCTAGCGGGGGGGCCACCTACAATGAGCAGTTCTTC.

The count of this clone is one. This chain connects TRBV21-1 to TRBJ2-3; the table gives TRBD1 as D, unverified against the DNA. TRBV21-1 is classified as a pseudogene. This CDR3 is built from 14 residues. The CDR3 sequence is CARAKDKSTDTQYF. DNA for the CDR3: TGTGCCCGCGCAAAGGACAAGAGCACAGATACGCAGTATTTT.

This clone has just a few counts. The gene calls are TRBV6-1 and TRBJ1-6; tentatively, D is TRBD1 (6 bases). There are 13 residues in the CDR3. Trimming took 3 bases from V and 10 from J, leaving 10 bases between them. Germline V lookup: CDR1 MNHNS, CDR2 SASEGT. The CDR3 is CASSDLTGSPLHF. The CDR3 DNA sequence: TGTGCCAGCAGTGATCTTACAGGGTCACCCCTCCACTTT.

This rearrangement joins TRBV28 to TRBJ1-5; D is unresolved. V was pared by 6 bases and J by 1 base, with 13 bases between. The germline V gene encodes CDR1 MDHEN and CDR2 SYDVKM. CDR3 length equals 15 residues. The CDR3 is CASSSNSRSNQPQHF. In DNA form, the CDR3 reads TGTGCCAGCAGCTCGAACAGTAGGAGCAATCAGCCCCAGCATTTT.

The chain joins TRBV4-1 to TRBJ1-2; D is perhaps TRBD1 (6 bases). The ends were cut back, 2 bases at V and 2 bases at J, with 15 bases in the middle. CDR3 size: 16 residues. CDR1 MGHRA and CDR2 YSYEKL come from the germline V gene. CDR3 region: CASSQPLRTVNYGYTF. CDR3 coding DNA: TGCGCCAGCAGCCAACCTCTACGGACAGTAAACTATGGCTACACCTTC.

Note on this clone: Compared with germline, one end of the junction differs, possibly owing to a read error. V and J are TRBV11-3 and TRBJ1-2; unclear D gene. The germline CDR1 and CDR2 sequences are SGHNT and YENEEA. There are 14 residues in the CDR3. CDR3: CASSLDVDAHLTDF. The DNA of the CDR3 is TGTGCCAGCAGCTTAGATGTCGACGCTCACTTAACCGACTTC.

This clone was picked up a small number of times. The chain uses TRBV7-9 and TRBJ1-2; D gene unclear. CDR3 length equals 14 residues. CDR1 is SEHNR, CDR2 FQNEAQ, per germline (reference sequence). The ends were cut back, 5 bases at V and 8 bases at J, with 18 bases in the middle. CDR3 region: CASSIPGVEKGYTF. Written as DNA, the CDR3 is TGTGCCAGCAGCATACCTGGCGTGGAAAAGGGCTACACCTTC.

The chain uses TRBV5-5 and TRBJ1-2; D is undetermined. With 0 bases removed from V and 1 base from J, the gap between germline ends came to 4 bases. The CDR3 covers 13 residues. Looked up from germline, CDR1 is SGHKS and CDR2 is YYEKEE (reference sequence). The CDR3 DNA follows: TGTGCCAGCAGCTTGGGGGGTAACTATGGCTACACCTTC. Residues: CASSLGGNYGYTF.

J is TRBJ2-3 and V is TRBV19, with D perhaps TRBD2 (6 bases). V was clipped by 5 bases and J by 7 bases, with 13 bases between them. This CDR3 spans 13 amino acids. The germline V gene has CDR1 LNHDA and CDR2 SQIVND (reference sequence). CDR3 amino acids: CASSLGLSYTQYF. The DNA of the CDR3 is TGTGCCAGTAGTCTGGGACTCTCCTATACGCAGTATTTT.

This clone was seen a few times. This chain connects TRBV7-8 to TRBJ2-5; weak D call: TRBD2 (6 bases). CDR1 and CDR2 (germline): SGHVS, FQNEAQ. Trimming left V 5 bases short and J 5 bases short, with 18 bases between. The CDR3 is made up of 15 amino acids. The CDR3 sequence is CASSLRGGTMETQYF. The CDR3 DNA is TGTGCCAGCAGCCTCCGCGGAGGGACGATGGAGACCCAGTACTTC. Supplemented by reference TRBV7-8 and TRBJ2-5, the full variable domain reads GAGVSQSPRYKVAKRGQDVALRCDPISGHVSLFWYQQALGQGPEFLTYFQNEAQLDKSGLPSDRFFAERPEGSVSTLKIQRTQQEDSAVYLCASSLRGGTMETQYFGPGTRLLVL.

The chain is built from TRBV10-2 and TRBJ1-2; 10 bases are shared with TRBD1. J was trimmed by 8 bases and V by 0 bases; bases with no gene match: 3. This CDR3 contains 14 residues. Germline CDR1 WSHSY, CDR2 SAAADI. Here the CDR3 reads CASSESRQGAGYTF. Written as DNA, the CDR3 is TGCGCCAGCAGTGAGTCGAGACAGGGGGCCGGCTACACCTTC.

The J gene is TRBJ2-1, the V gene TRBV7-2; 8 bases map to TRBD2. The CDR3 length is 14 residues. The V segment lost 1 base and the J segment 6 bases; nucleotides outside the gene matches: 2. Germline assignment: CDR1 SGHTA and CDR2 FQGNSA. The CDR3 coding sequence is TGTGCCAGCAGCTTAGGACGGGGGGGCAATGAGCAGTTCTTC. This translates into CASSLGRGGNEQFF.

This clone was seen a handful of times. Here the CDR3 reads CASSSKYKGGPGRIKNTIYF. CDR3 nucleotide sequence: TGTGCCAGCAGCTCTAAGTATAAAGGAGGTCCGGGACGGATAAAAAACACCATATATTTT. This chain uses TRBV7-6 with TRBJ1-3; D is possibly TRBD1 (5 bases). Germline V gene lookup returns CDR1 SGHVS and CDR2 FNYEAQ. The CDR3 covers 20 residues. V lost 4 bases, J lost 6 bases, and 31 bases lay in between.

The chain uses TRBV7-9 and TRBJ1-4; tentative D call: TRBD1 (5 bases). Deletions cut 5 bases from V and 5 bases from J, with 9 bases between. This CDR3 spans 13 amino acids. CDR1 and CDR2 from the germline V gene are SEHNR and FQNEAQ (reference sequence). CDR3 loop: CASSTWGNEKLFF. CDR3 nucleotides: TGTGCCAGCAGCACTTGGGGGAATGAAAAACTGTTTTTT.

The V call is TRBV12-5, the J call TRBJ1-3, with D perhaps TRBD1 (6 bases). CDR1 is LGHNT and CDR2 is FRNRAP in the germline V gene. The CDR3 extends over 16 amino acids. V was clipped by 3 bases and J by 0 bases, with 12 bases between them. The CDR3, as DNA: TGTGCTAGTGGTTTAGCAGGGGCCAGCTCTGGAAACACCATATATTTT. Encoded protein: CASGLAGASSGNTIYF.

In nucleotides, the CDR3 is TGCGCCAGCAGCCAAGATAGGGGACTACCCTACAATGAGCAGTTCTTC. Translating gives CASSQDRGLPYNEQFF. V is TRBV4-3 and J is TRBJ2-1; 7 nucleotides align to TRBD2. Germline loops: CDR1 LGHNA, CDR2 YSLEER. V shed 0 bases, J shed 2 bases, and the junction held 4 bases outside the gene matches. This CDR3 is built from 16 residues.

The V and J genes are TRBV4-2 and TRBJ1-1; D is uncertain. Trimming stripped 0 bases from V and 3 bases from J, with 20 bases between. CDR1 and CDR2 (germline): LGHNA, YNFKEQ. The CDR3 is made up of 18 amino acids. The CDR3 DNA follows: TGTGCCAGCAGCCAAGAGGCGAACCCTCGGCAGGCGGACACTGAAGCTTTCTTT. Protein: CASSQEANPRQADTEAFF.

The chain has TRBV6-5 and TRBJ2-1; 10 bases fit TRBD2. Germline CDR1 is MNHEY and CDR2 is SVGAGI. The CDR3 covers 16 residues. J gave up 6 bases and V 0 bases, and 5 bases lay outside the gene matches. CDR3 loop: CASSYSLAGGSNEQFF. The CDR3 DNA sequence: TGTGCCAGCAGTTACTCGTTAGCGGGGGGTTCCAATGAGCAGTTCTTC.

The CDR3 here is CASSHGVETQYF. CDR3 sequence (DNA): TGTGCCAGCTCACATGGCGTTGAGACCCAGTACTTC. This chain joins TRBV18 and TRBJ2-5; D remains ambiguous. CDR3 size: 12 residues. V was cut by 4 bases and J by 5 bases, with 8 bases left in between. Germline-derived CDR1 and CDR2 are KGHSH and LQKENI.

In DNA, the CDR3 is TGTGCCAGCAGCGACGCAGGTTATGGCTACACCTTC. Protein: CASSDAGYGYTF. The chain joins TRBV5-6 to TRBJ1-2; D unclear. Germline CDR1 is SGHDT and CDR2 is YYEEEE. This CDR3 region has 12 residues. V lost 4 bases and J lost 5, with 9 bases in between.

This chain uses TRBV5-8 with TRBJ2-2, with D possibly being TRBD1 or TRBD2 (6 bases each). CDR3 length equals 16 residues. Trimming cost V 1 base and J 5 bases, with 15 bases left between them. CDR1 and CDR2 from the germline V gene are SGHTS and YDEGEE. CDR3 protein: CASSLWGPGGTGELFF. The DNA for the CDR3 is TGTGCCAGCAGCTTGTGGGGGCCAGGAGGGACCGGGGAGCTGTTTTTT.

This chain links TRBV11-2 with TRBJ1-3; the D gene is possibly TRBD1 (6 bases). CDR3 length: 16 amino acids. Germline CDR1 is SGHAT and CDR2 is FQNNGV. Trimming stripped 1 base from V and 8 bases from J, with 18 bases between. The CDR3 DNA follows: TGTGCCAGCAGCTTAGTAGGGCCAGGGGCGTCGGACACCATATATTTT. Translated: CASSLVGPGASDTIYF.

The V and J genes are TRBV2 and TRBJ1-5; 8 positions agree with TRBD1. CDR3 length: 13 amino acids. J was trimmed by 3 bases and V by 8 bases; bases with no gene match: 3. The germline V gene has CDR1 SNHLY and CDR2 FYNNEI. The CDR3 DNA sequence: TGTGCCAGCGGACAGGGCCTCAATCAGCCCCAGCATTTT. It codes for CASGQGLNQPQHF.